The next 22 T cell receptor beta chains were all read from a single sample in a study of regulatory T cells in long-lasting Graves disease. This sample's time point: persistent/refractory GD, antithyroid drugs over 5 years with positive TRAb. Construction of the TCR library relied on RNA isolated from PBMCs. To make TCR beta libraries, researchers used iRepertoire HTBI primers and Arm-PCR of CDR3 regions. TCRdb fed the multiplex PCR reads into MiXCR, producing one record per CDR3 protein. This repertoire shows 600,000 to 850,000 distinct CDR3 sequences, about 32% found once; its top ten account for about two fifths. The sequencing here drew on peripheral blood mononuclear cells (PBMCs), taken when the disease was refractory, from a patient treated with antithyroid drugs. The receptors were gathered from a female donor with Graves disease.

This clonotype was detected only a few times. This chain connects TRBV7-9 to TRBJ2-7, with a tentative D call TRBD1 (5 bases). V lost 5 bases and J lost 0, with 14 bases in between. The CDR3 has 15 residues. Germline CDR1 reads SEHNR; CDR2 reads FQNEAQ (reference sequence). CDR3 protein: CASSPTGASSYEQYF. The DNA for the CDR3 is TGTGCCAGCAGCCCAACAGGCGCTAGCTCCTACGAGCAGTACTTC.

The J gene is TRBJ2-7, the V gene TRBV14; D uncertain. CDR1 is SGHDN, CDR2 FVKESK, per germline. The CDR3 runs 12 residues. The V end lost 5 bases, the J end lost 6 bases, and 11 bases lay between the germline ends. CDR3 bases: TGTGCCAGCAGCAATGTTTGGGGCGAGCAGTACTTC. Protein sequence: CASSNVWGEQYF.

This clonotype was counted between two and nine times. The chain has TRBV2 and TRBJ1-3; D is uncertain. The CDR3 extends over 15 amino acids. Germline-derived CDR1 and CDR2 are SNHLY and FYNNEI. Trimming took 4 bases from V and 3 from J, leaving 13 bases between them. CDR3 in amino acids: CASSVGGVVGNTIYF. Here the CDR3 DNA reads TGTGCCAGCAGTGTTGGAGGAGTTGTTGGAAACACCATATATTTT.

V is TRBV5-1 and J is TRBJ2-5; 7 bases are a match to TRBD1. Trimming cost V 4 bases and J 4 bases; bases outside gene matches: 7. Germline V gives CDR1 SGHRS, CDR2 YFSETQ. The CDR3 runs 14 residues. The CDR3 region has the DNA TGCGCCAGCAGCCCACGAGGGGGCGGAGAGACCCAGTACTTC. This translates into CASSPRGGGETQYF.

The gene calls are TRBV28 and TRBJ1-2; a weak D match, TRBD1 (6 bases). This CDR3 has 12 amino acids. From germline, CDR1 is MDHEN and CDR2 SYDVKM. Trimming took off 4 bases at V and 8 bases at J, with 11 bases between the two ends. As DNA, the CDR3 is TGTGCCAGCAGTTGGGGGCGTAGAGGCTACACCTTC. Its protein product is CASSWGRRGYTF.

This clonotype was observed a handful of times. The chain links TRBV29-1 to TRBJ1-1; TRBD1 matches 10 bases. The V and J ends lost 6 bases and 0 bases, in that order; junction bases with no gene match: 7. Germline values: CDR1 SQVTM, CDR2 ANQGSEA. This CDR3 has 15 amino acids. CDR3 nucleotide sequence: TGCAGCGTCGCGCAAGGACAGGGGGTGAACACTGAAGCTTTCTTT. Translation gives CSVAQGQGVNTEAFF.

There are a few counts of this clonotype. V is TRBV5-1 and J is TRBJ1-1, with 7 bases aligning to TRBD1. Per the germline V gene, CDR1 is SGHRS and CDR2 is YFSETQ. V gave up 0 bases and J gave up 9 bases; unmatched junction bases: 8. The CDR3 spans 14 residues. This chain's CDR3 is CASSLAGQAYQAFF. The DNA of the CDR3 is TGCGCCAGCAGCTTGGCCGGACAGGCCTATCAAGCTTTCTTT.

V is TRBV28 and J is TRBJ2-1, with unresolved D. Trimming left V 6 bases short and J 0 bases short, with 6 bases between. CDR3 length: 13 amino acids. The germline V gene encodes CDR1 MDHEN and CDR2 SYDVKM. Written as DNA, the CDR3 is TGTGCCAGCAGGCTTAGCTCCTACAATGAGCAGTTCTTC. Translating gives CASRLSSYNEQFF.

At least ten counts were recorded for this clonotype. The rearrangement joins TRBV2 to TRBJ2-7; 11 nucleotides match TRBD2. CDR1 is SNHLY, CDR2 FYNNEI, per germline. The junction had 2 bases not matched to a gene; V was cut back by 0 bases and J by 4 bases. CDR3 size: 15 residues. CDR3: CASSEALAGGYEQYF. The CDR3 coding sequence is TGTGCCAGCAGTGAAGCTCTAGCGGGAGGATACGAGCAGTACTTC. The entire variable domain, with the rest obtained from reference TRBV2 and TRBJ2-7, is as follows: EPEVTQTPSHQVTQMGQEVILRCVPISNHLYFYWYRQILGQKVEFLVSFYNNEISEKSEIFDDQFSVERPDGSNFTLKIRSTKLEDSAMYFCASSEALAGGYEQYFGPGTRLTVT.

A few counts support this clonotype. The rearrangement uses TRBV20-1 and TRBJ1-5, with 7 bases matching TRBD1. Unmatched junction bases numbered 7, after V lost 2 bases and J lost 6 bases. This CDR3 comprises 14 residues. Germline loops: CDR1 DFQATT, CDR2 SNEGSKA (reference sequence). The CDR3 loop reads CSARPRQGGQPQHF. DNA for the CDR3: TGCAGTGCTAGACCTCGACAGGGCGGTCAGCCCCAGCATTTT.

Concerning this clonotype: It may be a read error: a sequence one base away is much more abundant. The chain carries TRBV20-1 and TRBJ2-5; D may be TRBD1 or TRBD2 (6 bases each). Germline V CDR1 and CDR2: DFQATT, SNEGSKA (reference sequence). The CDR3 loop spans 13 amino acids. For the CDR3, the DNA is TGCAGTGCCAGGAGGGACACCCAAGAGGCCCAGTACTTC. This gives the protein CSARRDTQEAQYF.

V usage is TRBV18 and J usage is TRBJ1-1; maybe TRBD1 (5 bases). CDR1 is KGHSH, CDR2 LQKENI, per germline. The CDR3 has 16 residues. V dropped 0 bases and J dropped 1 base, with 12 bases sitting between them. The CDR3 DNA reads TGTGCCAGCTCACCACCGTCGGCAGGGAGGAACACTGAAGCTTTCTTT. This sequence encodes CASSPPSAGRNTEAFF.

The chain has TRBV6-2 or TRBV6-3 and TRBJ1-6; no firm D call. The CDR3 is 15 residues long. CDR1 is MNHEY, CDR2 SVGEGT, per germline. Trimming cost V 8 bases and J 8 bases, with 19 bases left between them. This chain's CDR3 is CASSRTGEIDSPLHF. CDR3 nucleotides: TGTGCCAGCTCACGGACGGGAGAGATTGATTCACCCCTCCACTTT.

This clonotype was counted between two and nine times. This chain joins TRBV25-1 and TRBJ2-5, with 10 nucleotides matching TRBD1. This CDR3 is 16 amino acids long. Looked up from germline, CDR1 is MGHDK and CDR2 is SYGVNS. J was trimmed by 4 bases and V by 5 bases; bases with no gene match: 10. This chain's CDR3 is CASSTTTGGLGETQYF. The CDR3 DNA reads as TGTGCCAGCAGTACAACGACAGGGGGCCTGGGAGAGACCCAGTACTTC.

This clonotype was seen ten or more times. The CDR3 is CASSQGTGNEKLFF. For the CDR3, the DNA is TGTGCCAGCAGCCAGGGGACGGGGAATGAAAAACTGTTTTTT. The rearrangement links TRBV3-1 to TRBJ1-4; D possibly corresponds to TRBD1 (5 bases). The germline V and J ends were trimmed by 3 bases and 5 bases, with 10 bases remaining between them. The CDR3 is 14 residues long. The V gene's germline CDR1 is LGHDT and CDR2 YNNKEL (reference sequence).

This clonotype was seen more than once but under ten times. The rearrangement links TRBV7-3 to TRBJ1-2; 7 bases are a match to TRBD1. Germline V CDR1 and CDR2: SGHTA, FQGTGA. CDR3 length: 16 amino acids. Unmatched junction bases numbered 16, after V lost 5 bases and J lost 7 bases. CDR3 protein: CASSKEPTGTARGYTF. CDR3 in DNA: TGTGCCAGCAGCAAGGAACCGACAGGGACCGCCCGTGGCTACACCTTC.

In this sample, this clonotype turned up once. The chain has TRBV5-6 and TRBJ1-5; D is uncertain. V lost 0 bases and J lost 7, with 11 bases in between. The length of the CDR3 is 14 residues. From germline, CDR1 is SGHDT and CDR2 YYEEEE. This CDR3 is CASSLGRRGQPQHF. The CDR3 DNA sequence: TGTGCCAGCAGCTTGGGTAGACGAGGCCAGCCCCAGCATTTT.

The chain is built from TRBV18 and TRBJ2-1; 7 nucleotides align to TRBD2. Germline CDR1 is KGHSH and CDR2 is LQKENI. Unmatched junction bases numbered 7, after V lost 3 bases and J lost 2 bases. The CDR3 loop spans 16 amino acids. This CDR3 reads CASSPGSAGAYNEQFF. CDR3 DNA sequence: TGTGCCAGCTCACCCGGATCTGCGGGAGCCTACAATGAGCAGTTCTTC.

This clonotype was counted at least ten times. This chain joins TRBV28 and TRBJ1-2, with unresolved D. CDR1 is MDHEN and CDR2 is SYDVKM in the germline V gene. V dropped 8 bases and J dropped 0 bases, with 10 bases sitting between them. The CDR3 is made up of 13 amino acids. The CDR3 region is CASYFRSNYGYTF. DNA for the CDR3: TGTGCCAGCTATTTTCGGTCTAACTATGGCTACACCTTC.

The sample holds a few counts of this clonotype. The chain carries TRBV25-1 and TRBJ2-2; D is ambiguous. Germline CDR1 reads MGHDK; CDR2 reads SYGVNS. V lost 4 bases and J lost 4, with 10 bases in between. This CDR3 comprises 14 residues. The CDR3 DNA reads as TGTGCCAGCAGTGCAATAGGCCTCACCGGGGAGCTGTTTTTT. This sequence encodes CASSAIGLTGELFF.

The table lists this clonotype with many counts. The chain combines TRBV27 with TRBJ2-5; D is undetermined. The CDR3 is made up of 18 amino acids. V shed 6 bases and J shed 4 bases, with 27 bases lying between them. Germline CDR1 MNHEY, CDR2 SMNVEV (reference sequence). The CDR3 reads CASSQLWVGAGPGETQYF. The DNA of the CDR3 is TGTGCCAGCAGCCAATTATGGGTAGGAGCAGGCCCAGGAGAGACCCAGTACTTC.

This CDR3 is CASNQDAGYDYGYTF. The CDR3 DNA sequence: TGTGCCAGCAATCAGGACGCTGGCTATGACTATGGCTACACCTTC. The chain links TRBV2 to TRBJ1-2; no firm D call. The CDR3 is made up of 15 amino acids. CDR1 and CDR2 (germline): SNHLY, FYNNEI. Trimming took 7 bases from V and 3 from J, leaving 18 bases between them.